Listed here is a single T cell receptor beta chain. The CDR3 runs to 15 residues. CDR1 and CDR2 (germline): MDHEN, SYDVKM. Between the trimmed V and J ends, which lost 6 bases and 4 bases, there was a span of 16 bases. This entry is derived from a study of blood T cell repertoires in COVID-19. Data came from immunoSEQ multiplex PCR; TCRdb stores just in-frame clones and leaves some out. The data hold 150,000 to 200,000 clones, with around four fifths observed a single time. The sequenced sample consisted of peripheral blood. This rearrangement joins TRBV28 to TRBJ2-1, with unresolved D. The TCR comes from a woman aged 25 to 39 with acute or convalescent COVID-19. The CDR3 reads CASSRGGGLYNEQFF. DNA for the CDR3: TGTGCCAGCAGCCGTGGTGGCGGTTTGTACAATGAGCAGTTCTTC.